One T cell receptor beta chain is described in this entry. No cognate antigen has been identified for it. Base qualities were left out, and no much larger clone turns up one base away. Per the publication, the time point label means: about 28 days (+/-7) after the second vaccine dose. AZD1222 recipients whose second dose came at about 4 weeks and those whose second dose came at about 12 weeks were combined into one group, since spike-specific TCR depth and breadth did not differ between the two schedules. Samples from vaccinated people were obtained from the UK trials COV001 and COV002, which included a single-blind randomized controlled phase 2/3 trial of AZD1222 (ChAdOx1 nCoV-19) in healthy adults. For TCRbeta chain sequencing, PBMC samples were collected from trial participants at day 0 and at day 28 after the second dose. The CDR3 regions of human TCRbeta chains were analyzed by immunosequencing. In the authors' own workflow: TCRs in the repertoires were compared against a reference library of SARS-CoV-2-specific TCRs that had been generated with the MIRA antigen-specificity platform. Breadth meant the fraction of unique TCRs that were SARS-CoV-2-associated, whereas depth meant the fraction of total T cells that were SARS-CoV-2-associated. Using the MIRA data, every spike-specific TCR was mapped to the spike region that the TCR reacted to and assigned to either a CD4 or a CD8 class. Log10-transformed breadth and depth values were compared by one-way ANOVA with Sidak's multiple comparisons tests. TCRdb took over this immuneACCESS table, retaining in-frame rearrangements with V and J assigned. Such tables are incomplete; in checked studies, under half of the missing clones stem from an unresolved V gene, and the remainder is unexplained. That table is the source of V, J and clone size, and D and trimming were worked out from the DNA. Across this sample there are 100,000 to 140,000 clones, with roughly nine tenths seen only once. The biggest ten clones account for approximately 4.8% of the sample.

This entry belongs to a study of T cell responses to AZD1222 COVID-19 vaccine listed by TCRdb under 2021. General notes on the study: A total of around 240 trial participants underwent TCR sequencing, of whom approximately 210 received two doses of AZD1222 and around 25 received two doses of the MenACWY control vaccine. Trial participants were enrolled into age subgroups of 18-55, 56-69 and 70-plus years, which contained about 150, 27 and 61 TCR-sequenced participants, respectively.

The CDR1 and CDR2 encoded by the germline V gene (reference sequence) are SEHNR and FQNEAQ. V is reduced by 2 bases and J by 1 base, leaving a spacing of 5 bases between them. From cysteine to phenylalanine, the CDR3 is 14 amino acids long. Of all the DNA, just the CDR3 is kept, 42 bases in frame from base 1. The research as a whole found: No day 14 peak-response samples were available, so repertoires were characterized only after the peak T cell response. Reportedly, almost half of the unique spike-specific TCRs recognized epitopes lying outside the regions that are mutated in the B.1.351 and B.1.1.7 variants. A significant rise in spike-specific TCR breadth and depth was observed after two AZD1222 doses relative to day 0 and relative to MenACWY recipients. CD4 TCRs associated with the vaccine covered the entire spike protein, and the dominant responses were in regions 160-218 and 743-854. Participants were mostly white British, with more females than males. The authors suggested clonal diversity may have been underestimated. The 56-69-year group was small, and its depth increase did not reach significance, likely because of low power. Only a handful of AZD1222 recipients were SARS-CoV-2 seropositive at baseline, limiting conclusions about previously exposed vaccinees.

The TCR was taken from an adult who received the AZD1222 COVID-19 vaccine. The input for sequencing was peripheral blood, taken 28 days after the second AZD1222 dose. The chain uses TRBV7-9 and TRBJ2-2, with TRBD2 as a weak D call on 5 bases. This receptor has the CDR3 CASSLSGNTGELFF. DNA sequence: TGTGCCAGCAGCTTAAGCGGGAACACCGGGGAGCTGTTTTTT. Full variable domain (CDR3 extended with the reference TRBV7-9 and TRBJ2-2 proteins): DTGVSQNPRHKITKRGQNVTFRCDPISEHNRLYWYRQTLGQGPEFLTYFQNEAQLEKSRLLSDRFSAERPKGSFSTLEIQRTEQGDSAMYLCASSLSGNTGELFFGEGSRLTVL.